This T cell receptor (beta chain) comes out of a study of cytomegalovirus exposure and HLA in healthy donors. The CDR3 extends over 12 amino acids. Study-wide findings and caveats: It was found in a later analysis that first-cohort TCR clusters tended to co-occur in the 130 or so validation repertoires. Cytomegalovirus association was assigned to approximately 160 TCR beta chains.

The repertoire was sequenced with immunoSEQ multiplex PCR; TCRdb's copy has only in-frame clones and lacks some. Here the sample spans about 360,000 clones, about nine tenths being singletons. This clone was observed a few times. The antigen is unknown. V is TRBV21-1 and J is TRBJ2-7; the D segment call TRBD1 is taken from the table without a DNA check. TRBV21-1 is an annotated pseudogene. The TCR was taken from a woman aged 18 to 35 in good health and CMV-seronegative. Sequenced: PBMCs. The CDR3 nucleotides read TGTGCCAGCAGCAAAGATAGGGGCGAGCAGTACTTC. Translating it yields CASSKDRGEQYF.